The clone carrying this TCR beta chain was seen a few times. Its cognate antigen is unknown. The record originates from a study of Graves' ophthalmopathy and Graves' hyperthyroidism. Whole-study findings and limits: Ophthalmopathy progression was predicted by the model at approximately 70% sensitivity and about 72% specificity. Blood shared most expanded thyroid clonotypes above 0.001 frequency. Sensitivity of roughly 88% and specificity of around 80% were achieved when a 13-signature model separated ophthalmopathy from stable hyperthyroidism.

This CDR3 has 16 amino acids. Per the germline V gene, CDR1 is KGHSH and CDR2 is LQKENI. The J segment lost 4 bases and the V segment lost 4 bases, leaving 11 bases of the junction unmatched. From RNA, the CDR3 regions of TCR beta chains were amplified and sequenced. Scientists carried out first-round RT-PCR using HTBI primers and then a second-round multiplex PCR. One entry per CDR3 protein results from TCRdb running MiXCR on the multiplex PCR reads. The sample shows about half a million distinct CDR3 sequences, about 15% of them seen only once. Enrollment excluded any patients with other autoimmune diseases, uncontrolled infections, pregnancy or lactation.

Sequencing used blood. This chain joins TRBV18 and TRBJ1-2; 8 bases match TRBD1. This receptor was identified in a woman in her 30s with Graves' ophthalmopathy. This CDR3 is CASSRRDRGEVYGYTF. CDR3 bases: TGTGCCAGCTCACGGCGTGACAGGGGAGAGGTCTATGGCTACACCTTC.